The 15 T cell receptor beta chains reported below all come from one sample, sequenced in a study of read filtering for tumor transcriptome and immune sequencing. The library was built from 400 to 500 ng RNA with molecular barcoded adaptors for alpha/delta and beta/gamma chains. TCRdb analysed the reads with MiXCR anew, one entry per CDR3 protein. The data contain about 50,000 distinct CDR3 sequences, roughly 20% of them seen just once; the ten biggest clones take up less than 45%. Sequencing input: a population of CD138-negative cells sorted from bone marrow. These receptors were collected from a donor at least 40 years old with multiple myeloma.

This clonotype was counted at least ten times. CDR3 sequence (DNA): TGTGCCAGCAGCCGGGACGACACAGATACGCAGTATTTT. Its translation: CASSRDDTDTQYF. This chain links TRBV6-6 with TRBJ2-3; D tentatively reads TRBD1 or TRBD2 (5 bases each). Deletions cut 6 bases from V and 2 bases from J, with 9 bases between. The CDR3 loop spans 13 amino acids. Germline V CDR1 and CDR2: MNHNY, SVGAGI (reference sequence).

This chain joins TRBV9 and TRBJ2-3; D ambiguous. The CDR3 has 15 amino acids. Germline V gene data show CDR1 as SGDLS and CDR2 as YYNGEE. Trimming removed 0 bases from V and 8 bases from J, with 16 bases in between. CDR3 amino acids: CASSVGVPAAATQYF. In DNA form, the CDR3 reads TGTGCCAGCAGCGTAGGAGTTCCAGCCGCAGCTACGCAGTATTTT.

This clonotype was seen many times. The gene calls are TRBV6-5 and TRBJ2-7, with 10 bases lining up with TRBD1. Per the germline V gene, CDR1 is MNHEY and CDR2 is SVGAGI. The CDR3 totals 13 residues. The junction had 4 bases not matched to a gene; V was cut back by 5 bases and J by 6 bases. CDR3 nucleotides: TGTGCCAGCAGTAGGGACAGGGGCTCCGAGCAGTACTTC. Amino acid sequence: CASSRDRGSEQYF.

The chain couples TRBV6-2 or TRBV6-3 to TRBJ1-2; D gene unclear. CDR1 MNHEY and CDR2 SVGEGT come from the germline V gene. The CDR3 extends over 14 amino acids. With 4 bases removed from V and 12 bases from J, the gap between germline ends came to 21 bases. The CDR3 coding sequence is TGTGCCAGCAGTTCAAACACCGGTCCACCCGGGCACACCTTC. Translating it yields CASSSNTGPPGHTF.

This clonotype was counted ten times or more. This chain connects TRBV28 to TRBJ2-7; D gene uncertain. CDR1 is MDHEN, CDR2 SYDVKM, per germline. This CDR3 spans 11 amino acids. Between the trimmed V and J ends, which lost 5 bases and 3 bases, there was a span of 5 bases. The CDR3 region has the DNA TGTGCCAGCAGTCCCTACTACGAGCAGTACTTC. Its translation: CASSPYYEQYF.

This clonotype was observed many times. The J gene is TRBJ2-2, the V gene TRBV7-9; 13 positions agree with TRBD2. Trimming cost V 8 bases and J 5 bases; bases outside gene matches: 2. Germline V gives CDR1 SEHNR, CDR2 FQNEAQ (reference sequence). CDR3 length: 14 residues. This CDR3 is CASRLAGGTGELFF. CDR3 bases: TGTGCCAGCCGACTAGCGGGAGGAACCGGGGAGCTGTTTTTT. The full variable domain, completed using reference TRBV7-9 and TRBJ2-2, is DTGVSQNPRHKITKRGQNVTFRCDPISEHNRLYWYRQTLGQGPEFLTYFQNEAQLEKSRLLSDRFSAERPKGSFSTLEIQRTEQGDSAMYLCASRLAGGTGELFFGEGSRLTVL.

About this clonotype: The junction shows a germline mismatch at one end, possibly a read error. For the CDR3, the DNA is TGTCCTAGTGGTTTGGGAGGGACTAGCCTTCGCACAGATACGCAGTATTTT. Translated, it gives CPSGLGGTSLRTDTQYF. The chain joins TRBV12-5 to TRBJ2-3, with TRBD2 identical over 9 bases. The CDR3 sequence is 17 residues long. CDR1 LGHNT and CDR2 FRNRAP come from the germline V gene.

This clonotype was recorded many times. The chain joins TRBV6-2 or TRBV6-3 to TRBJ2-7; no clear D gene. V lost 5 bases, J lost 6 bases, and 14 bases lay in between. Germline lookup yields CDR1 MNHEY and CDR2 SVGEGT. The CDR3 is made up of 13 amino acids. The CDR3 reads CASSPRTPGEQYF. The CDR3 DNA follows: TGTGCCAGCAGTCCCCGTACCCCCGGCGAGCAGTACTTC.

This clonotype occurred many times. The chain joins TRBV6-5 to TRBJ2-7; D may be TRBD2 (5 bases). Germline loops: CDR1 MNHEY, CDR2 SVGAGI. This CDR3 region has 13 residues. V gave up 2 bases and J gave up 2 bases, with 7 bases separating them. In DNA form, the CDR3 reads TGTGCCAGCAGTTACGGGAGAACCTACGAGCAGTACTTC. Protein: CASSYGRTYEQYF.

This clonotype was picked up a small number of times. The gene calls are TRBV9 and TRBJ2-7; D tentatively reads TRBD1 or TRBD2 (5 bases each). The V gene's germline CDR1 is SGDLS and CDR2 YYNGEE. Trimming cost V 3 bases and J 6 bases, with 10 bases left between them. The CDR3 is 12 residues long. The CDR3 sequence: CASSGGGSEQYF. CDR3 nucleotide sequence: TGTGCCAGCAGCGGTGGGGGTTCCGAGCAGTACTTC.

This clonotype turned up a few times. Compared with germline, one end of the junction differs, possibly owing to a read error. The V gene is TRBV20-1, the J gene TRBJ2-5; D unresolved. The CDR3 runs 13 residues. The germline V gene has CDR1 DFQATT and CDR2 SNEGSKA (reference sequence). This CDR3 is CSARGRNQEAQYF. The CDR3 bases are TGCAGTGCTAGAGGCAGGAACCAAGAGGCCCAGTACTTC.

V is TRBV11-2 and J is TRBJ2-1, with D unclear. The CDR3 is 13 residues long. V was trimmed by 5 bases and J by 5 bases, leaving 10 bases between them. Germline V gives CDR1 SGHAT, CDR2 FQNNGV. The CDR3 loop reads CASSGSENNEQFF. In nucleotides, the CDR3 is TGTGCCAGCAGCGGCTCGGAGAACAATGAGCAGTTCTTC.

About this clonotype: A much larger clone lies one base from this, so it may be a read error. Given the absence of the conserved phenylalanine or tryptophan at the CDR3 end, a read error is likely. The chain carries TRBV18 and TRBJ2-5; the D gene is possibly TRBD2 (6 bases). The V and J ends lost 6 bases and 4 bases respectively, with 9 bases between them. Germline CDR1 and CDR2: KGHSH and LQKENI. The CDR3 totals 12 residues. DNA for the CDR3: TGTGCCAGCTCTCCGGGAGCAGAGACCCAGTACTCC. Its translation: CASSPGAETQYS.

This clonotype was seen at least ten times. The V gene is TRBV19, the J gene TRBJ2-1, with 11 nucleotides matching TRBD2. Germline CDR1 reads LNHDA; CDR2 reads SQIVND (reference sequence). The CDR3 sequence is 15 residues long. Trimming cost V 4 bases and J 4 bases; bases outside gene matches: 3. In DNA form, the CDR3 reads TGTGCCAGTAGTAGACTAGCGGGACTTTACAATGAGCAGTTCTTC. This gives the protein CASSRLAGLYNEQFF. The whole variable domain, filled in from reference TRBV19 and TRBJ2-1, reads DGGITQSPKYLFRKEGQNVTLSCEQNLNHDAMYWYRQDPGQGLRLIYYSQIVNDFQKGDIAEGYSVSREKKESFPLTVTSAQKNPTAFYLCASSRLAGLYNEQFFGPGTRLTVL.

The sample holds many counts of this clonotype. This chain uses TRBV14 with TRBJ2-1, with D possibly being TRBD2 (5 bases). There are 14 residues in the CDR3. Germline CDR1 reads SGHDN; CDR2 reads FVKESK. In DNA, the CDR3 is TGTGCTACGGGGTTTGGAAGCTCCTACAATGAGCAGTTCTTC. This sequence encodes CATGFGSSYNEQFF.